The 22 T cell receptor beta chains below all came from one sample that was sequenced in a study of tissue T cells after allogeneic stem cell transplantation. The time point is: mouse harvest day 14 after allogeneic transplant. The graft held 10^6 splenic CD5+ T cells and 10^7 T-cell-depleted bone marrow cells. Assay: immunoSEQ multiplex PCR; the TCRdb copy retains only in-frame clones and omits some. Here the sample spans roughly 1,500 clones, 45% to 60% being singletons. The sequenced material came from liver tissue. The receptors shown here come from a female BALB/c mouse given C57BL/6 T cells with graft-versus-host disease after an allogeneic hematopoietic cell transplant.

About this clone: The genes are named according to mouse. The read is 1 residue too short to cover the CDR3 end, so that end is filled in from the germline J gene. This chain connects TRBV23 to TRBJ2-7; TRBD2 reflects the table's D call only, with no check against the DNA. Germline V gene lookup returns CDR1 KGHTA and CDR2 FQNQQP. The CDR3 is 15 residues long. The CDR3 bases that were read are TGCTCCAGCAGTCAAACTGGGGGGAGCTCCTATGAACAGTAC. It specifies CSSSQTGGSSYEQY. The full CDR3 reads CSSSQTGGSSYEQYF.

This clone was observed a few times. Germline and genes here are mouse. The sequence runs out 1 residue before the end of the CDR3; the remainder is reconstructed from the germline J gene. The genes are TRBV12-1 and TRBJ1-1; D is undetermined. Trimming stripped 0 bases from V and 2 bases from J, with 9 bases between. This CDR3 region has 14 residues. Germline V gene data show CDR1 as SGHSN and CDR2 as HYEKVE. The CDR3 sequence: CASSLGDINTEVFF. CDR3 DNA (partial): TGTGCCAGCTCTCTCGGAGACATCAACACAGAAGTCTTC.

Turning to this clone: Mouse names are used for the genes. The CDR3 loop reads CASSDALGEAETLYF. Partial CDR3 DNA: TGTGCCAGCAGTGATGCACTGGGAGAGGCAGAAACGCTGTAT. The rearrangement joins TRBV13-1 to TRBJ2-3; a weak D match, TRBD2 (6 bases). The sequenced fragment ends 1 residue before the CDR3 boundary, so the rest is inferred from the germline J gene. The V end was cut by 0 bases, the J end by 3 bases, with 11 bases between. This CDR3 is 15 amino acids long. The germline CDR1 and CDR2 sequences are NSHNY and SYGAGN.

Remarks on this clone: Genes and germline come from the mouse. The sequence runs out 1 residue before the end of the CDR3; the remainder is reconstructed from the germline J gene. This chain links TRBV3 with TRBJ1-4, with a tentative D call TRBD1 (5 bases). The CDR3 covers 14 residues. From germline, CDR1 is SNHLY and CDR2 FYNGKV (reference sequence). The V gene lost 3 bases and the J gene lost 0 bases, with 5 bases spanning the gap. CDR3 residues: CASSFRVSNERLFF. The CDR3 bases that were read are TGTGCCAGCAGCTTCAGGGTTTCCAACGAAAGATTATTT.

As for this clone: Gene names and germline refer to mouse. The CDR3 is cut off 1 residue early in the read; its end comes from the germline J gene. The gene calls are TRBV5 and TRBJ2-4, with 8 bases fitting TRBD1. From germline, CDR1 is LGHNA and CDR2 YNLKQL (reference sequence). Trimming at V came to 4 bases and at J to 0 bases, leaving 6 bases not matched to a gene. The CDR3 has 16 residues. CDR3 protein: CASSPRQGTSQNTLYF. The sequenced part of the CDR3 DNA is TGTGCCAGCAGCCCCCGACAGGGGACTAGTCAAAACACCTTGTAC.

About this clone: Genes and germline are mouse. Sequencing ends 1 residue short of the CDR3 end; the germline J gene provides the rest. This chain joins TRBV26 and TRBJ2-7, with 9 positions matching TRBD1. Germline CDR1 is KGHPV and CDR2 is FQNQEV (reference sequence). With 6 bases clipped from V and 4 bases from J, the junction kept 4 bases outside the gene matches. The CDR3 is 13 amino acids. CDR3 sequence reads: CASSGTGMYEQYF. CDR3 DNA, as far as it was read: TGTGCCAGCAGCGGGACAGGGATGTATGAACAGTAC. Filled out from reference TRBV26 and TRBJ2-7, the complete variable domain reads NSKVIQTPRYLVKGQGQKAKMRCIPEKGHPVVFWYQQNKNNEFKFLINFQNQEVLQQIDMTEKRFSAECPSNSPCSLEIQSSEAGDSALYLCASSGTGMYEQYFGPGTRLTVL.

As to this clone: The gene names given are mouse names. The CDR3 DNA, read in part, is TGTGCCAGCAGTCTGTCACAGGGGTCTGGAAATACGCTCTAT. This codes for CASSLSQGSGNTLY. The whole CDR3 region reads CASSLSQGSGNTLYF. The J gene is TRBJ1-3, the V gene TRBV24; 7 bases align to TRBD1. The read ends 1 residue early relative to the CDR3; the germline J gene fills the gap. The CDR3 totals 15 residues. Germline trimming cut 1 base from V and 1 base from J; bases unmatched to any gene: 1. Germline-derived CDR1 and CDR2 are KGHTA and FRNEEI.

On this clone: Gene names refer to mouse genes. The sequence runs out 1 residue before the end of the CDR3; the remainder is reconstructed from the germline J gene. This chain uses TRBV26 with TRBJ2-4; possibly TRBD1 or TRBD2 for D (5 bases each). The germline V gene encodes CDR1 KGHPV and CDR2 FQNQEV (reference sequence). The CDR3 runs 15 residues. V dropped 4 bases and J dropped 1 base, with 12 bases sitting between them. CDR3 DNA, as far as it was read: TGTGCCAGCAGTCCTGCGGCGGGGCGTCAAAACACCTTGTAC. It encodes CASSPAAGRQNTLY. The entire CDR3 sequence reads CASSPAAGRQNTLYF.

With regard to this clone: Genes and germline come from the mouse. With the read ending 1 residue before the CDR3 end, the germline J gene is used to fill in that end. V and J are TRBV20 and TRBJ2-2; TRBD1 might be the D (6 bases). Deletions cut 1 base from V and 1 base from J, with 7 bases between. The CDR3 is made up of 14 amino acids. CDR1 is GFQATS, CDR2 STVNSAI, per germline. The sequenced part of the CDR3 DNA is TGTGGTGCTAGGGCGGGACAAAACACCGGGCAGCTCTAC. As protein: CGARAGQNTGQLY. In full, the CDR3 reads CGARAGQNTGQLYF.

With regard to this clone: The listed genes are named as in mouse. The missing CDR3 end, 1 residue past where the read stops, is filled in from the germline J gene. This chain links TRBV13-2 with TRBJ2-7; 7 bases fit TRBD1. J was trimmed by 5 bases and V by 2 bases; bases with no gene match: 4. The CDR3 runs to 13 residues. The germline gives CDR1 NNHNN, CDR2 SYGAGS (reference sequence). The part of the CDR3 DNA that was read is TGTGCCAGCGGTGACTGGACAGGTGATGAACAGTAC. This translates into CASGDWTGDEQY. The complete CDR3 sequence is CASGDWTGDEQYF.

To note about this clone: Mouse gene names apply. Sequencing ends 1 residue short of the CDR3 end; the germline J gene provides the rest. The chain has TRBV4 and TRBJ2-3; 11 bases are a match to TRBD2. The CDR3 totals 16 residues. The trim removed 5 bases at V and 0 bases at J, leaving 4 bases unmatched. Germline CDR1 LGHDT, CDR2 YNNKQL (reference sequence). CDR3 DNA, as far as it was read: TGTGCCAGCAGCCACTGGGGGGGCGCGAGTGCAGAAACGCTGTAT. Translated: CASSHWGGASAETLY. The whole CDR3 sequence is CASSHWGGASAETLYF.

This clone was observed a handful of times. The gene names given are mouse names. Sequencing ends 1 residue short of the CDR3 end; the germline J gene provides the rest. The chain couples TRBV5 to TRBJ2-5, with D unclear. V was cut by 3 bases and J by 0 bases, with 7 bases left in between. Germline V gene data show CDR1 as LGHNA and CDR2 as YNLKQL (reference sequence). There are 14 residues in the CDR3. The CDR3 loop is CASSQRQNQDTQYF. The DNA read from the CDR3 is TGTGCCAGCAGCCAGAGACAAAACCAAGACACCCAGTAC.

Worth noting for this clone: Any gene name here is a mouse gene name. The CDR3 spells CASSPGSQNTLYF. The sequenced part of the CDR3 DNA is TGTGCCAGCAGTCCAGGGTCTCAAAACACCTTGTAC. The rearrangement joins TRBV4 to TRBJ2-4; TRBD1 is a possible D gene (5 bases). The read stops 1 residue short of the end of the CDR3; the missing end is completed from the germline J gene. Trimming pared 6 bases from V and 2 bases from J, leaving 9 bases between. The CDR3 extends over 13 amino acids. Germline V gene lookup returns CDR1 LGHDT and CDR2 YNNKQL (reference sequence).

Judged by abundance, this clone is large. Mouse gene names apply. The read falls 1 residue short of the CDR3 end, and the missing part is taken from the germline J gene. V gene TRBV3 combines with J gene TRBJ2-7; 11 bases fit TRBD2. The CDR3 is 16 amino acids. The V and J ends lost 3 bases and 0 bases, in that order; junction bases with no gene match: 4. CDR1 is SNHLY and CDR2 is FYNGKV in the germline V gene (reference sequence). The CDR3 reads CASSFRLGGSSYEQYF. The CDR3 DNA, read in part, is TGTGCCAGCAGCTTTCGACTGGGGGGGAGCTCCTATGAACAGTAC.

Notes on this clone: The genes and germline here are from mouse. The read terminates 1 residue before the CDR3 end, so the remaining end is supplied by the germline J gene. The rearrangement uses TRBV12-2 and TRBJ2-4; 10 bases line up with TRBD2. The CDR3 sequence is 15 residues long. Per the germline V gene, CDR1 is SGHLS and CDR2 is HYDKME. After removal of 1 base from V and 5 bases from J, the junction contained 5 bases not matched to a gene. The sequenced part of the CDR3 DNA is TGTGCCAGCTCTCTACGGGACTGGGGAGGAAACACCTTGTAC. It codes for CASSLRDWGGNTLY. The entire CDR3 protein reads CASSLRDWGGNTLYF.

Comment on this clone: Gene names are the mouse ones. CDR3 region: CASSLGQSNSDYTF. CDR3 DNA (partial): TGTGCCAGCAGCCTCGGACAATCAAACTCCGACTACACC. V is TRBV13-1 and J is TRBJ1-2, with D perhaps TRBD1 (5 bases). Read data end 1 residue before the CDR3 end; the end is taken from the germline J gene. The V and J ends lost 5 bases and 0 bases respectively, with 11 bases between them. The CDR3 contains 14 residues. Germline CDR1 and CDR2: NSHNY and SYGAGN.

Turning to this clone: This could be a read error, since a much larger clone is one nucleotide away. Gene names follow the mouse nomenclature. The read ends 1 residue before the CDR3 terminus; that terminus is restored from the germline J gene. The V and J genes are TRBV13-3 and TRBJ1-2; D is perhaps TRBD1 (5 bases). V lost 4 bases and J lost 3, with 10 bases in between. The CDR3 sequence is 13 residues long. Germline CDR1 NNHDY, CDR2 SYVADS. CDR3 bases read: TGTGCCAGCAGTCTCAGGGAGCACTCCGACTACACC. It encodes CASSLREHSDYT. The whole CDR3 protein reads CASSLREHSDYTF.

This clone showed up just a few times. Gene names refer to mouse genes. The CDR3 end falls 1 residue outside the read, so it is completed with the germline J gene. The chain carries TRBV26 and TRBJ2-7, with 8 bases aligning to TRBD1. Unmatched junction bases numbered 2, after V lost 3 bases and J lost 1 base. The germline V gene encodes CDR1 KGHPV and CDR2 FQNQEV (reference sequence). CDR3 length equals 14 residues. CDR3 sequence: CASSLQGASYEQYF. CDR3 bases read: TGTGCCAGCAGTCTCCAGGGGGCGTCCTATGAACAGTAC. The variable domain in full, completed from reference TRBV26 and TRBJ2-7, reads NSKVIQTPRYLVKGQGQKAKMRCIPEKGHPVVFWYQQNKNNEFKFLINFQNQEVLQQIDMTEKRFSAECPSNSPCSLEIQSSEAGDSALYLCASSLQGASYEQYFGPGTRLTVL.

This clone was seen only a few times. The gene symbols are mouse symbols. The read comes to an end 1 residue before the CDR3 does, leaving the germline J gene to fill in the end. The chain links TRBV15 to TRBJ2-7; no clear D gene. CDR3 length: 10 amino acids. V dropped 5 bases and J dropped 4 bases, with 3 bases sitting between them. CDR1 SGHND and CDR2 FRSKSL come from the germline V gene. The sequenced CDR3 bases are TGTGCCAGCAGTCAATATGAACAGTAC. Its translation: CASSQYEQY. The full-length CDR3 reads as CASSQYEQYF.

A remark on this clone: Gene names follow the mouse nomenclature. With the read ending 1 residue before the CDR3 end, the germline J gene is used to fill in that end. The J gene is TRBJ2-5, the V gene TRBV13-2, with TRBD2 matching 10 bases. CDR1 and CDR2 from the germline V gene are NNHNN and SYGAGS (reference sequence). The CDR3 contains 14 residues. J gave up 2 bases and V 4 bases, and 1 base lay outside the gene matches. CDR3 DNA (partial): TGTGCCAGCGGTTCTGGGGGGGCCCAAGACACCCAGTAC. It yields the protein CASGSGGAQDTQY. The whole CDR3 region reads CASGSGGAQDTQYF.

Notes on this clone: Mouse gene names and germline throughout. The read gets to within 1 residue of the CDR3 end, and the germline J gene fills in the rest. The chain couples TRBV12-2 to TRBJ2-1, with D possibly TRBD1 on 6 matching bases. The CDR3 runs to 14 residues. In germline, CDR1 is SGHLS, CDR2 HYDKME. The V end lost 2 bases, the J end lost 4 bases, and 11 bases lay between the germline ends. The CDR3 DNA, read in part, is TGTGCCAGCTCTCCACCGGGACAATATGCTGAGCAGTTC. Translation gives CASSPPGQYAEQF. The full CDR3 protein is CASSPPGQYAEQFF.

Notes on this clone: The genes and germline here are from mouse. The CDR3 spells CASSSGVSGNTLYF. The CDR3 bases that were read are TGTGCTAGCAGTTCAGGGGTTTCTGGAAATACGCTCTAT. The gene calls are TRBV29 and TRBJ1-3; D may be TRBD1 (6 bases). The missing CDR3 end, 1 residue past where the read stops, is filled in from the germline J gene. CDR1 and CDR2 (germline): MSHET, SYDVDS. This CDR3 spans 14 amino acids. Trimming stripped 4 bases from V and 0 bases from J, with 7 bases between. Looking up the rest from reference TRBV29 and TRBJ1-3 gives the full variable domain: DMKVTQMPRYLIKRMGENVLLECGQDMSHETMYWYRQDPGLGLQLIYISYDVDSNSEGDIPKGYRVSRKKREHFSLILDSAKTNQTSVYFCASSSGVSGNTLYFGEGSRLIVV.